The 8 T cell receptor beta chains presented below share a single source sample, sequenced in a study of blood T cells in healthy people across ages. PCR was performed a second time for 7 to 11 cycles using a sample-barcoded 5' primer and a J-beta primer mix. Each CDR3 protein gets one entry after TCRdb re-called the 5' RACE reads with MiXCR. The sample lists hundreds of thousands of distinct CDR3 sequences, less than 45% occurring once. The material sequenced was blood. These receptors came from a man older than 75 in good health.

The CDR3 DNA follows: TGCAGCGCCGTTACAGGGAACACTGAAGCTTTCTTT. This gives the protein CSAVTGNTEAFF. The chain employs TRBV29-1 and TRBJ1-1, with TRBD1 as a possible D gene (5 bases). The germline V and J ends were trimmed by 7 bases and 1 base, with 10 bases remaining between them. The length of the CDR3 is 12 residues. Germline CDR1 reads SQVTM; CDR2 reads ANQGSEA.

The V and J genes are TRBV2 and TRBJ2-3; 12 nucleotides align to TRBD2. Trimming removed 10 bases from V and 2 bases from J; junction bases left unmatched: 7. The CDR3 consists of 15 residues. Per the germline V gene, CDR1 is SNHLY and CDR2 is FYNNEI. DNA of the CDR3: TGTGCCACCCGACTAGCGGGAGTCAACACAGATACGCAGTATTTT. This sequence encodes CATRLAGVNTDTQYF.

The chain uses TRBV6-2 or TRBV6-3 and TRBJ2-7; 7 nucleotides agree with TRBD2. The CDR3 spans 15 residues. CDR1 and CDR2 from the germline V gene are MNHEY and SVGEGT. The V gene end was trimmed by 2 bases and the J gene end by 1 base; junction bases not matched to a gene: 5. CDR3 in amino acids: CASSYPTGGSYEQYF. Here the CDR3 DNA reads TGTGCCAGCAGTTACCCGACGGGAGGATCCTACGAGCAGTACTTC.

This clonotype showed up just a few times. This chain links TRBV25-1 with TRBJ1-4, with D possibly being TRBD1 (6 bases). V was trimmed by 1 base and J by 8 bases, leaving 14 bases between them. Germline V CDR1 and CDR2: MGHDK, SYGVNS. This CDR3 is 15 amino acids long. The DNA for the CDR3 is TGTGCCAGCAGTGAATTCACAGGGTACGCCGAAAAACTGTTTTTT. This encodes CASSEFTGYAEKLFF.

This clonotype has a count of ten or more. The DNA of the CDR3 is TGTGCCAGCAGCTTAGGTCGGCAACAAGAGACCCAGTACTTC. Its translation: CASSLGRQQETQYF. The gene calls are TRBV7-2 and TRBJ2-5, with D unclear. The germline gives CDR1 SGHTA, CDR2 FQGNSA. Trimming cost V 1 base and J 2 bases, with 8 bases left between them. The CDR3 spans 14 residues.

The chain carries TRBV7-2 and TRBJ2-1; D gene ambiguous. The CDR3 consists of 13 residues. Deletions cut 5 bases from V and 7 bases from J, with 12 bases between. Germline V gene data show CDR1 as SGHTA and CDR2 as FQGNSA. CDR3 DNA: TGTGCCAGCAGCGTTCGAGCGTTAAATGAGCAGTTCTTC. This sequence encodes CASSVRALNEQFF. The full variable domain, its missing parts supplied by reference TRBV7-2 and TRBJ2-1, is GAGVSQSPSNKVTEKGKDVELRCDPISGHTALYWYRQSLGQGLEFLIYFQGNSAPDKSGLPSDRFSAERTGGSVSTLTIQRTQQEDSAVYLCASSVRALNEQFFGPGTRLTVL.

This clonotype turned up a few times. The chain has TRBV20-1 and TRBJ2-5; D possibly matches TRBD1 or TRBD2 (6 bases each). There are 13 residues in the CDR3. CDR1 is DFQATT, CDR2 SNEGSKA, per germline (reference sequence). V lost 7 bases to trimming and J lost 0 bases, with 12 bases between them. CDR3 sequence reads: CSVGGLHQETQYF. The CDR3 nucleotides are TGCAGTGTAGGGGGACTCCACCAAGAGACCCAGTACTTC.

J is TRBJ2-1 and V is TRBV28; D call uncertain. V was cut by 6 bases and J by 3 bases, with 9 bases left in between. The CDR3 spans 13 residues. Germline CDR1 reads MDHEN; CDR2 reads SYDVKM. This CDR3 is CASRKGIYNEQFF. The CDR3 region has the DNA TGTGCCAGCAGGAAGGGCATCTACAATGAGCAGTTCTTC.